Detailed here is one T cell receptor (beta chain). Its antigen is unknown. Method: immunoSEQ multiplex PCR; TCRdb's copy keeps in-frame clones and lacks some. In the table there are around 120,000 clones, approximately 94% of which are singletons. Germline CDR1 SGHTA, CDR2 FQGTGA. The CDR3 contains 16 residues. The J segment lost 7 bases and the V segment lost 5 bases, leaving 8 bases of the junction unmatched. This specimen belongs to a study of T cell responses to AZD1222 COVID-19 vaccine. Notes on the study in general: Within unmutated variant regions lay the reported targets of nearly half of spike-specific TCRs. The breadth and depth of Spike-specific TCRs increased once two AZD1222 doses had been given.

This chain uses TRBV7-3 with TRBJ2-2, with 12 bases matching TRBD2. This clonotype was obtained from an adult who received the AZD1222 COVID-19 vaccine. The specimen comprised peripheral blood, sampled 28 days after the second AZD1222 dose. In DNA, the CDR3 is TGTGCCAGCAGCGCACAACTAGCGGGAGGAGGCGGGGAGCTGTTTTTT. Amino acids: CASSAQLAGGGGELFF.